The 8 T cell receptor beta chains listed next were all sequenced from one sample in a study of cytomegalovirus exposure and HLA in healthy donors. The PCR ran on 60 Vbeta and 13 Jbeta primers. Sequenced by immunoSEQ multiplex PCR; TCRdb stores in-frame clones only, minus some. The data show about 180,000 clones, 79% seen once. Sequencing was done on a sample of PBMCs. The receptors originated from a woman aged 40 to 50 in good health and CMV-seronegative.

The V gene is TRBV28, the J gene TRBJ1-4, with 8 nucleotides matching TRBD1. The germline V gene encodes CDR1 MDHEN and CDR2 SYDVKM. Trimming removed 4 bases from V and 7 bases from J; junction bases left unmatched: 11. This CDR3 comprises 16 residues. The CDR3 nucleotides read TGTGCCAGCAGTTCAACTTGGACAGGGCTTTCTGAAAAACTGTTTTTT. Protein product: CASSSTWTGLSEKLFF.

The CDR3 region has the DNA TGTGCCAGCAGTTACTCGACGGGGAACACTGAAGCTTTCTTT. Protein sequence: CASSYSTGNTEAFF. The chain has TRBV6-5 and TRBJ1-1, with D uncertain. CDR3 length: 14 residues. The V end lost 0 bases, the J end lost 1 base, and 6 bases lay between the germline ends. CDR1 is MNHEY and CDR2 is SVGAGI in the germline V gene.

Regarding this clone: Within the sample, other DNA sequences also encode this same CDR3. This chain joins TRBV4-1 and TRBJ1-4, with TRBD1 as a possible D gene (5 bases). The CDR3 has 16 residues. V lost 4 bases and J 3 bases, leaving 15 bases between the germline ends. Germline CDR1 and CDR2: MGHRA and YSYEKL. As DNA, the CDR3 is TGCGCCAGCAGCCTTAGCGGTGGAGGGGCTAATGAAAAACTGTTTTTT. This encodes CASSLSGGGANEKLFF.

The V call is TRBV19, the J call TRBJ2-6; the D gene is possibly TRBD1 (6 bases). V dropped 3 bases and J dropped 2 bases, with 8 bases sitting between them. The CDR3 spans 15 residues. Germline loops: CDR1 LNHDA, CDR2 SQIVND (reference sequence). CDR3 bases: TGTGCCAGTAGTATGGGGGCTGCTGGGGCCAACGTCCTGACTTTC. It is translated as CASSMGAAGANVLTF.

The chain recombines TRBV28 with TRBJ1-1, with 11 bases that match TRBD1. Germline V gene lookup returns CDR1 MDHEN and CDR2 SYDVKM. Trimming cost V 5 bases and J 2 bases; bases outside gene matches: 19. The CDR3 sequence is 20 residues long. CDR3 nucleotides: TGTGCCAGCAGTGTAACCGGGACAGGGGGGTCTGGCCCCCAAAACACTGAAGCTTTCTTT. Encoded protein: CASSVTGTGGSGPQNTEAFF. Using reference TRBV28 and TRBJ1-1 for the parts outside the CDR3, the full variable domain is DVKVTQSSRYLVKRTGEKVFLECVQDMDHENMFWYRQDPGLGLRLIYFSYDVKMKEKGDIPEGYSVSREKKERFSLILESASTNQTSMYLCASSVTGTGGSGPQNTEAFFGQGTRLTVV.

This clone was found many times. The chain combines TRBV4-3 with TRBJ1-2; TRBD1 is a possible D gene (5 bases). CDR1 LGHNA and CDR2 YSLEER come from the germline V gene. The V and J ends lost 1 base and 3 bases respectively, with 9 bases between them. This CDR3 has 14 amino acids. DNA for the CDR3: TGCGCCAGCAGCCAAGGGCGGGGGGACTATGGCTACACCTTC. Protein: CASSQGRGDYGYTF.

The chain joins TRBV21-1 to TRBJ2-5; the table's D gene call, TRBD1, was not cross checked with the DNA. TRBV21-1 is flagged as a pseudogene. The CDR3 totals 15 residues. CDR3 sequence: CASSRGTAYQETQYF. The CDR3 DNA sequence: TGTGCCAGCAGCAGGGGGACAGCGTACCAAGAGACCCAGTACTTC.

The chain is built from TRBV14 and TRBJ2-1; D perhaps matches TRBD2 (5 bases). The CDR3 runs to 18 residues. V was cut by 1 base and J by 0 bases, with 16 bases left in between. Germline assignment: CDR1 SGHDN and CDR2 FVKESK. DNA of the CDR3: TGTGCCAGCAGCCAAGGATTCCTAGCCGTTAGCTCCTACAATGAGCAGTTCTTC. It translates to CASSQGFLAVSSYNEQFF. The full variable domain, in which reference TRBV14 and TRBJ2-1 provide the parts outside the CDR3, is EAGVTQFPSHSVIEKGQTVTLRCDPISGHDNLYWYRRVMGKEIKFLLHFVKESKQDESGMPNNRFLAERTGGTYSTLKVQPAELEDSGVYFCASSQGFLAVSSYNEQFFGPGTRLTVL.